This record covers a single T cell receptor beta chain. The trim removed 4 bases at V and 5 bases at J, leaving 4 bases unmatched. The germline V gene has CDR1 SNHLY and CDR2 FYNNEI. The CDR3 totals 13 residues. The sample comes from a study of shared clonotypes between healthy human individuals. Looking at the study overall: Two female and a few male donors aged 18 to 49 were enrolled. Each donor's CD4 naive and CD4 memory cells filled three plates apiece, CD8 naive two, and CD8 memory one.

It was approximately 0.2 ug DNA, about 30,000 T cell genomes, that sorted-subset replicate PCRs used. Method: immunoSEQ multiplex PCR; TCRdb's copy keeps in-frame clones and lacks some. This sample has 2 million to 2.5 million clones, with 80% to 95% found just once. Adult donors, all healthy and HIV-negative, had no recent acute infections or vaccinations. Sequencing input: naive CD4+ T cells from PBMCs. The subset denotes: CD45RA+ positively selected. The receptor's source is a young man in good health. Some clones in this sample may be carry-over from other donors' samples. The chain combines TRBV2 with TRBJ1-1; the match to TRBD1 covers 7 bases. As DNA, the CDR3 is TGTGCCAGCAGTGGACAGGGTTTTACTGAAGCTTTCTTT. It yields the protein CASSGQGFTEAFF.